The T cell receptor beta chain described here comes from a study of somatic mutations in cytotoxic T cells in rheumatoid arthritis. The study's findings and limits: Healthy controls showed no age-related rise in CD8+ clonality, whereas rheumatoid arthritis patients did. Any difference in CD8+ T-cell clonality between patients who had rheumatoid arthritis and healthy controls who were age-matched was not statistically significant.

Using immunoSEQ multiplex PCR, the repertoire was profiled, and TCRdb retains in-frame clones only, with some absent. The sample includes fewer than 20,000 clones, about four fifths of them seen just once. Researchers isolated CD4+ and CD8+ cells by positive magnetic bead selection and then checked their purity by flow cytometry. CDR1 is ENHRY, CDR2 SYGVKD, per germline. V lost 1 base and J lost 2, with 8 bases in between. The CDR3 sequence is 15 residues long. Of note for this clone: Its antigen is not identified.

The genes are TRBV10-3 and TRBJ2-2, with D uncertain. This receptor was identified in a woman aged 45-65 years with rheumatoid arthritis. Material for sequencing was CD8+ T cells sorted from blood. Written as DNA, the CDR3 is TGTGCCATCAGTGAGTTGGGCAGCAACACCGGGGAGCTGTTTTTT. Residues: CAISELGSNTGELFF.